The 5 T cell receptor beta chains below come from one sample, sequenced in a study of shared clonotypes between healthy human individuals. Clones were read by immunoSEQ multiplex PCR, and TCRdb kept only the in-frame ones, dropping some. The data show under 850,000 clones, almost 95% seen once. In the naive CD8 group, cells lacked CD45RO and were positively selected for CCR7, so terminally differentiated effector memory CD45RA+ cells were left out. Sequencing input: naive CD8+ T cells sorted from blood. These receptors all stem from a man younger than 45 in good health.

This CDR3 is CASTYSPSGRPTTNTGELFF. CDR3 DNA: TGTGCCAGTACCTATAGTCCTAGCGGGAGACCGACGACGAACACCGGGGAGCTGTTTTTT. The V call is TRBV19, the J call TRBJ2-2, with 10 positions matching TRBD2. In germline, CDR1 is LNHDA, CDR2 SQIVND (reference sequence). The CDR3 extends over 20 amino acids. The V and J ends lost 7 bases and 0 bases, in that order; junction bases with no gene match: 17.

The chain combines TRBV19 with TRBJ2-2, with D perhaps matching TRBD2 (5 bases). Trimming pared 4 bases from V and 4 bases from J, leaving 22 bases between. This CDR3 is built from 18 residues. The germline gives CDR1 LNHDA, CDR2 SQIVND (reference sequence). CDR3 residues: CASSRQWSGIGITGELFF. The CDR3 nucleotides read TGTGCCAGTAGTAGGCAGTGGTCCGGGATTGGGATCACCGGGGAGCTGTTTTTT.

The genes are TRBV10-3 and TRBJ2-1, with a possible D match to TRBD2 (6 bases). In germline, CDR1 is ENHRY, CDR2 SYGVKD. The CDR3 has 16 amino acids. With 3 bases removed from V and 4 bases from J, the gap between germline ends came to 16 bases. In nucleotides, the CDR3 is TGTGCCATCAGTGAAATCGGTGGCGGGGATTACAATGAGCAGTTCTTC. Its translation: CAISEIGGGDYNEQFF.

J is TRBJ2-3 and V is TRBV12-5; no clear D gene. The CDR3 length is 15 residues. Germline assignment: CDR1 LGHNT and CDR2 FRNRAP. Trimming left V 0 bases short and J 4 bases short, with 11 bases between. Here the CDR3 reads CASGLVVTPADTQYF. The CDR3 bases are TGTGCTAGTGGTTTGGTAGTGACCCCTGCAGATACGCAGTATTTT.

The chain combines TRBV4-3 with TRBJ2-1; 14 bases align to TRBD2. Germline values: CDR1 LGHNA, CDR2 YSLEER. V lost 4 bases and J lost 1; bases outside the gene matches: 12. The CDR3 totals 20 residues. The CDR3 loop is CASSPKTGLAGGPSYNEQFF. In nucleotides, the CDR3 is TGCGCCAGCAGCCCAAAAACCGGACTAGCGGGAGGACCGTCCTACAATGAGCAGTTCTTC.